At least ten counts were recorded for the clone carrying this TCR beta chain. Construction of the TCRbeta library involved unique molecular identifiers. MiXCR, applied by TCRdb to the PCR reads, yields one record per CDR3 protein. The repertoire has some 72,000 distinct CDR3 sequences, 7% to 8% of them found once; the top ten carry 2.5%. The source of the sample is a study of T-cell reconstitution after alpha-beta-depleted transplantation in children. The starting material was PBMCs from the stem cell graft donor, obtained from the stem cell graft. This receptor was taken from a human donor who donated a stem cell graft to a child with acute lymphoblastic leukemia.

The CDR3, as DNA: TGTGCCAGCAGCCCGACAGGGCGGACCGGGGAGCTGTTTTTT. Amino acid sequence: CASSPTGRTGELFF. The gene calls are TRBV7-6 and TRBJ2-2, with 7 bases that match TRBD1. CDR1 is SGHVS and CDR2 is FNYEAQ in the germline V gene. The CDR3 runs 14 residues. Trimming removed 5 bases from V and 5 bases from J; junction bases left unmatched: 5.